The entry below describes one T cell receptor (beta chain). Its antigen remains undetermined. Gene names and germline sequences refer to the mouse in this case. The read gets to within 1 residue of the CDR3 end, and the germline J gene fills in the rest. The data were taken from a study of tissue T cells after allogeneic stem cell transplantation (dated by TCRdb to between 2020 and 2023). Context from the whole study: The study profiled TCR beta repertoires in many tissues obtained from research autopsies of patients with and without GVHD, and also in mouse models of GVHD. The human arm was a prospective observational study without blinding or randomization.

The library came from the immunoSEQ multiplex PCR assay. TCRbeta CDR3 sequencing was done by Adaptive Biotechnologies at survey depth, reporting CDR3 sequences, V/J genes, productive frequency and template counts. Amplification of TCR beta CDR3 regions was performed from genomic DNA rather than from RNA. Under the source paper's analysis protocol: Jensen-Shannon divergence served to quantify pairwise repertoire overlap between tissues, with 0 meaning identical and 1 meaning complete divergence. Tissues were clustered by single-linkage agglomerative hierarchical clustering of pairwise JSD values, and the clustering results were displayed as dendrograms. GLIPH2 was applied to all patient samples using simulation_depth 1000, kmer_min_depth 3, and cdr3_length_cutoff 8, and only groups with more than two unique CDR3s were retained. A standardized tissue-overlap score was calculated by extrapolating Jaccard GLIPH-group overlap across patients to a standard repertoire size of 1000 clones. Linear mixed-effect models, with tissue as a fixed effect and individual as a random effect, were used to test how diversity related to clinical or experimental variables. The table was pulled from immuneACCESS by TCRdb, which kept in-frame rearrangements only. Such tables lose some clones; where checked, under half of the loss comes from unresolved V genes, and the rest has no known cause. The V and J calls and clone size are taken from that table; D and trimming were inferred from the DNA. This sample lists some 8,000 clones; about two fifths were detected once. The ten largest account for about 3.1% of the sample.

Read against the paper, the sample's time point label means: mouse harvest day 14 after allogeneic transplant. Each mouse graft, delivered by tail vein injection, combined 10^6 splenic CD5+ T cells with 10^7 T-cell-depleted bone marrow cells. Mouse GVHD was modeled in a major MHC-mismatch B6 (H2b) into BALB/c (H2d) model, with tissues profiled at day 7 or 14. Mouse tissues and retro-orbital blood were harvested on day 7 or 14 post-transplant using separate sterile tools per animal; livers were flushed beforehand. Before genomic DNA isolation with the DNeasy Blood & Tissue Kit, mouse tissues were minced with razor blades in buffered saline. Results and caveats for the whole study, not just this receptor: The patient cohort was small and clinically heterogeneous, and sampling depth was acknowledged as a limitation. Blood and spleen T cells captured only a limited portion of the TCR repertoire detected in tissues, in both patients and mice. Not many T cell clones showed up in more than one patient, yet clustering based on motifs uncovered repertoire signatures that were shared across patients in a tissue-specific way. Within patients, how anatomically similar tissues were was a major factor shaping TCR repertoire composition, regardless of disease or transplant status. The study did not establish which tissue TCRs were alloreactive or antigen-specific, and some clones may have been host cells that persisted.

The V and J ends are trimmed by 4 bases and 2 bases, leaving 9 bases between them. There are 13 amino acids in the CDR3, from cysteine to phenylalanine inclusive. Sequencing covers 36 bases of the CDR3, shown here with the frame starting at base 1. As encoded in the germline V gene, CDR1 is SGHLS while CDR2 is HYDKME. The sequence is built from TRBV12-2 and TRBJ2-5; TRBD1 is perhaps the D gene, given 6 matching bases. This receptor was identified in a female BALB/c mouse given C57BL/6 T cells with graft-versus-host disease after an allogeneic hematopoietic cell transplant. The sequenced sample was skin. The covered CDR3 bases are TGTGCCAGCTCCAGGGACATCCAAGACACCCAGTAC. This is translated as CASSRDIQDTQY. The whole CDR3 reads CASSRDIQDTQYF.